Sequencing of this T cell receptor beta chain was carried out in a study of shared clonotypes between healthy human individuals (dated by TCRdb to the early 2020s). Regarding the study in general: Three men and two women, aged 18 to 49 years, made up the cohort. For each donor, CD4 naive and CD4 memory were each run on three plates, CD8 naive on two plates, and CD8 memory on one plate. To increase sequencing depth and limit assay-specific biases, different laboratories used diverse techniques to prepare libraries and sequence TCR repertoires. Between about 0.8 and 9.5 billion PBMCs per donor were obtained by leukapheresis. Blood TCR repertoires of 5 or 6 healthy adults were deeply sequenced to estimate repertoire size and the extent of clonotype sharing between individuals.

Donors were healthy HIV-negative adults with no recently reported acute infections or vaccinations. Every donor was a Caucasian adult living in Nashville, Tennessee, USA. CD4+ T cells were enriched by magnetic negative selection; naive cells were then positively selected on CD45RA, and the negative fraction formed the memory subset. Blood was collected by leukapheresis, and PBMCs were isolated by Ficoll-Histopaque density gradient centrifugation and then cryopreserved in liquid nitrogen vapor phase. Analytical flow cytometry was used to check the purity and quantity of every magnetically sorted T cell population. From each sorted fraction, genomic DNA was isolated and quantified by UV absorbance on a Nanodrop 2000c. Trimmed from V: 6 bases; trimmed from J: 6 bases; junction bases lacking a gene match: 11. The CDR3 runs 16 residues from the cysteine to the phenylalanine. The only DNA kept is the CDR3, 48 bases in frame from the first base. Reading the germline V gene (reference sequence) gives CDR1 MNHNY and CDR2 SVGAGI.

For this clone: Its antigen is currently not known. No quality values exist for individual bases; no much larger clone is one base distant.

Using the deep immunoSEQ assay, multiplex PCR amplified TCR CDR3 regions from genomic DNA. Genomic DNA extracted from each cell subset was distributed evenly over all wells of several immunoSEQ 96-well plates, and each plate served as one replicate. Each replicate PCR for sorted subsets received about 200 ng genomic DNA, equal to tens of thousands of T cell genomes. Purified libraries were measured with a Qubit 3.0 fluorometer, size-checked on a Bioanalyzer 2100, and measured again with the KAPA Library Quantification kit. Every immunoSEQ 96-well plate was sequenced on a dedicated single-read 150-cycle Illumina NextSeq 550 flow cell. The original methods were these. Because the immunoSEQ output included only junctional sequences and no quality scores, the filtering could not be the same as the filtering used for full-length reads. Sequences were annotated with PyIR, a Python wrapper for IgBLAST v1.9, and V/J genes and CDR3 were assigned using IMGT germline references. Reads were removed for weak V/J assignments (E-value above 1e-6), missing CDR3, stop codons, out-of-frame junctions, or ambiguous translated residues. V3J clonotypes were defined by identical inferred V gene, J gene, and CDR3 amino acid sequence. The percentage overlap between two repertoires was calculated by dividing the number of shared unique clonotypes by the size of the smaller repertoire. Richness of each repertoire was evaluated using RTK rarefaction, the Chao1 estimator, and Recon v2.1 estimates of unobserved clonotypes. Generation probabilities for all TCRbeta clonotypes obtained by the gDNA method from several donors were computed using OLGA. TCRdb limited this immuneACCESS table to in-frame rearrangements with V and J called. A share of clones is missing; checked studies link under half to unresolved V genes, and the rest is unexplained. V and J calls and clone size are given by that table; D and trimming were obtained from the DNA. Here the sample has 1.6 million or so clones; 95% to 97% occur a single time. The leading ten clones occupy approximately 1% of the sample.

The paper's findings and limits, for the study overall: Sharing across a handful of donors was observed for about 5% of naive CD4, 3.5% of naive CD8, over 2% of memory CD4, and roughly 0.4% of memory CD8 clonotypes. Sampling was limited to blood, and TCR repertoires in tissue likely differ from TCR repertoires in blood. Naive subsets generally had larger estimated clonotype richness than memory subsets. Based on pairwise subsampling, the degree of clonotype sharing among donors was expected to be affected by sequencing depth. Incomplete sequencing was indicated by rarefaction of sorted-subset datasets, despite the large sequencing depth. Because the study included a small number of donors, the genetic and exposure-history diversity represented was limited. Clonotypes shared by all four sorted-subset donors showed higher generation probabilities than non-shared clonotypes.

This receptor chain uses TRBV6-6 and TRBJ2-7; TRBD2 fits 13 bases in the junction. The source material was naive CD4+ T cells sorted from blood. The sample's cell subset or site label, in plain terms: CD45RA+ positively selected. This receptor was obtained from a man younger than 40 in good health. The CDR3 in this case is CASRARTSGSPGEQYF. The DNA sequence is as follows: TGTGCCAGCAGAGCCCGGACTAGCGGGAGTCCCGGCGAGCAGTACTTC.